The 15 T cell receptor beta chains below all came from one sample that was sequenced in a study of CD8 T cells in ankylosing spondylitis. These receptors have no identified antigens. TCRdb analysed the 5' RACE reads with MiXCR anew, one entry per CDR3 protein. The sample consists of over 700,000 distinct CDR3 sequences, 15% to 20% of them appearing once. Study findings and constraints: A TCR beta motif made of eight highly homologous variants seemed typical of ankylosing spondylitis blood.

Sequencing was done on a sample of blood, either unsorted or a sorted T cell fraction (not recorded which). The origin of the receptors is a male donor with ankylosing spondylitis.

This clonotype was counted a few times. V gene TRBV5-1 combines with J gene TRBJ2-7, with D perhaps matching TRBD1 (6 bases). The germline V gene encodes CDR1 SGHRS and CDR2 YFSETQ. The V and J ends lost 8 bases and 4 bases respectively, with 19 bases between them. CDR3 length: 14 amino acids. This CDR3 reads CASKQGSSSYEQYF. The CDR3 DNA is TGCGCCAGTAAACAGGGAAGTTCATCGTACGAGCAGTACTTC.

With regard to this clonotype: An end of the junction does not agree with germline; a read error may underlie this. The gene calls are TRBV3-1 and TRBJ2-1; 11 bases agree with TRBD2. The CDR3 consists of 17 residues. CDR1 and CDR2 (germline): LGHDT, YNNKEL (reference sequence). CDR3 residues: CACSFVGSGTSGNEQFF. CDR3 DNA: TGTGCCTGCAGTTTTGTAGGATCCGGGACTAGCGGCAATGAGCAGTTCTTC.

This chain connects TRBV4-1 to TRBJ2-3; TRBD2 matches 13 bases. The CDR3 is 19 residues long. The germline V gene has CDR1 MGHRA and CDR2 YSYEKL. V gave up 0 bases and J gave up 1 base; unmatched junction bases: 7. CDR3 region: CASSQDELAGGTGTDTQYF. CDR3 sequence (DNA): TGCGCCAGCAGCCAAGATGAACTAGCGGGGGGGACGGGCACAGATACGCAGTATTTT.

The chain recombines TRBV7-9 with TRBJ1-1, with 7 bases fitting TRBD1. The CDR3 spans 13 residues. Germline lookup yields CDR1 SEHNR and CDR2 FQNEAQ (reference sequence). V was pared by 6 bases and J by 4 bases, with 5 bases of the junction left unmatched. The CDR3 coding sequence is TGTGCCAGCAGATCCCCAGGGGGCACTGAAGCTTTCTTT. Protein product: CASRSPGGTEAFF.

The chain joins TRBV11-2 to TRBJ2-6, with D perhaps matching TRBD1 or TRBD2 (5 bases each). The V gene's germline CDR1 is SGHAT and CDR2 FQNNGV. The CDR3 is 18 amino acids. Trimming took off 4 bases at V and 1 base at J, with 17 bases between the two ends. The CDR3 bases are TGTGCCAGCAGCTCCCCATGGGACCCTCAGTCTGGGGCCAACGTCCTGACTTTC. Translation gives CASSSPWDPQSGANVLTF.

This clonotype was recorded at least ten times. The rearrangement uses TRBV3-1 and TRBJ2-2; D assignment may be TRBD1 or TRBD2 (5 bases each). V was shortened by 4 bases and J by 3 bases, with 9 bases between the two germline ends. The length of the CDR3 is 14 residues. Germline V gene sequence: CDR1 LGHDT, CDR2 YNNKEL (reference sequence). The CDR3 reads CASSPMGDTGELFF. CDR3 nucleotides: TGTGCCAGCAGCCCTATGGGGGACACCGGGGAGCTGTTTTTT.

The V call is TRBV24-1, the J call TRBJ2-2; D is uncertain. The ends were cut back, 7 bases at V and 7 bases at J, with 0 bases in the middle. Germline CDR1 reads KGHDR; CDR2 reads SFDVKD. The CDR3 totals 9 residues. CDR3 residues: CATSGELFF. CDR3 bases: TGTGCCACCAGCGGGGAGCTGTTTTTT.

The rearrangement links TRBV2 to TRBJ1-1, with 7 bases that match TRBD1. This CDR3 comprises 13 residues. CDR1 and CDR2 (germline): SNHLY, FYNNEI. V lost 6 bases, J lost 7 bases, and 8 bases stayed unmatched. This chain's CDR3 is CASSMQGVIEAFF. In DNA, the CDR3 is TGTGCCAGCAGCATGCAGGGGGTTATTGAAGCTTTCTTT.

This clonotype was counted between two and nine times. V is TRBV10-2 and J is TRBJ2-1, with D perhaps TRBD2 (6 bases). Trimming shortened V by 3 bases and J by 0 bases, and 6 bases separated the two germline ends. The CDR3 sequence is 14 residues long. Germline assignment: CDR1 WSHSY and CDR2 SAAADI. Here the CDR3 DNA reads TGCGCCAGCAGTGACGGGGGCTCCTACAATGAGCAGTTCTTC. Translating it yields CASSDGGSYNEQFF.

This clonotype has a handful of counts. This chain uses TRBV12-3 or TRBV12-4 with TRBJ2-6; the D is unclear. The CDR3 length is 14 residues. V was trimmed by 2 bases and J by 10 bases, leaving 12 bases between them. The CDR3: CASSLIPLSNVLTF. The CDR3 DNA sequence: TGTGCCAGCAGTTTAATCCCTCTATCAAACGTCCTGACTTTC.

The chain is built from TRBV7-9 and TRBJ2-5; D gene uncertain. V was shortened by 5 bases and J by 4 bases, with 17 bases between the two germline ends. The CDR3 length is 15 residues. The germline V gene encodes CDR1 SEHNR and CDR2 FQNEAQ (reference sequence). The CDR3 coding sequence is TGTGCCAGCAGCACCCGTTGGACGGACGTAGAGACCCAGTACTTC. Translated, it gives CASSTRWTDVETQYF.

This clonotype was observed many times. The chain uses TRBV7-2 and TRBJ2-5, with 8 bases fitting TRBD1. V trimming: 5 bases; J trimming: 7 bases; junction bases outside the gene matches: 18. Germline CDR1 SGHTA, CDR2 FQGNSA. The CDR3 spans 17 residues. The CDR3 protein is CASSLHQPGTGSGTQYF. DNA of the CDR3: TGTGCCAGCAGCCTCCATCAGCCCGGGACAGGTAGCGGGACCCAGTACTTC.

This clonotype occurred a few times. V is TRBV20-1 and J is TRBJ2-5, with D perhaps TRBD2 (6 bases). The CDR3 sequence is 14 residues long. Deletions cut 6 bases from V and 1 base from J, with 15 bases between. The germline CDR1 and CDR2 sequences are DFQATT and SNEGSKA (reference sequence). CDR3 coding DNA: TGCAGTGCCCGGGGCGGGGCAGTCCAAGAGACCCAGTACTTC. Residues: CSARGGAVQETQYF.

This clonotype appeared a few times. The J gene is TRBJ2-3, the V gene TRBV12-3 or TRBV12-4, with D unclear. This CDR3 region has 16 residues. Trimming took off 6 bases at V and 2 bases at J, with 18 bases between the two ends. CDR3 DNA sequence: TGTGCCAGCAGCCCACGGGTTCGACCCTCCACAGATACGCAGTATTTT. The encoded protein is CASSPRVRPSTDTQYF.

This clonotype was seen a few times. This chain uses TRBV12-3 or TRBV12-4 with TRBJ2-2, with TRBD2 identical over 8 bases. Unmatched junction bases numbered 4, after V lost 7 bases and J lost 0 bases. The CDR3 is made up of 15 amino acids. CDR3 amino acids: CASTLAGTNTGELFF. The CDR3 DNA reads as TGTGCCAGCACCTTAGCGGGGACGAACACCGGGGAGCTGTTTTTT.